Following are 14 T cell receptor beta chains from one sample sequenced in a study of tumor-infiltrating lymphocytes in primary liver carcinoma. Unsorted whole blood supplied the blood RNA, and germline DNA was isolated too. A primer matching the constant region was used to make TCR beta cDNA from approximately 0.45 ug of total RNA. Three rounds of nested multiplex PCR with slightly modified ARM-PCR produced TCR beta libraries. Both of the initial two PCR rounds ran for approximately 11 cycles and employed TRBV1-TRBV30 forward primers alongside a C-beta reverse primer. Each CDR3 protein is one row after TCRdb ran MiXCR on the multiplex PCR reads. The data show 330,000 or so distinct CDR3 sequences, roughly two thirds seen once. The source material was peripheral blood. Source of these receptors: a man aged 35 to 55 with primary liver carcinoma and hepatitis B virus infection.

On this clonotype itself: A read error may be the cause here, since a much bigger clone is one base away. The CDR3 coding sequence is TGTGCCAGCAGCCAAGAATTCCACAGCGGCTACACCTTC. This sequence encodes CASSQEFHSGYTF. The chain recombines TRBV14 with TRBJ1-2; no firm D call. Trimming removed 0 bases from V and 8 bases from J, with 10 bases in between. Germline CDR1 SGHDN, CDR2 FVKESK. CDR3 size: 13 residues. The full variable domain, rest sourced from reference TRBV14 and TRBJ1-2, is EAGVTQFPSHSVIEKGQTVTLRCDPISGHDNLYWYRRVMGKEIKFLLHFVKESKQDESGMPNNRFLAERTGGTYSTLKVQPAELEDSGVYFCASSQEFHSGYTFGSGTRLTVV.

This clonotype was observed a few times. This chain connects TRBV30 to TRBJ2-4; either TRBD1 or TRBD2 may fit D (6 bases each). From germline, CDR1 is GTSNPN and CDR2 SVGIG (reference sequence). The V end was cut by 3 bases, the J end by 7 bases, with 19 bases between. The CDR3 is 15 residues long. Here the CDR3 reads CAWRGSGGRGNIQYF. The CDR3 DNA reads as TGTGCCTGGAGAGGTTCCGGGGGCAGAGGGAACATTCAGTACTTC.

A note on this clonotype: One end of the junction fails to match germline, which may point to a read error. This chain joins TRBV6-5 and TRBJ1-6; D is unresolved. The CDR3 extends over 16 amino acids. Germline values: CDR1 MNHEY, CDR2 SVGAGI. The CDR3 nucleotides are TGTGTCAGCAGCAGCCCTCGTGAAGGGAAGGGCAGACCCCTCCACTTT. Translating it yields CVSSSPREGKGRPLHF.

About this clonotype itself: This may come from a read error, since a much larger clone is one base off. The chain recombines TRBV10-1 with TRBJ1-2, with 7 bases that match TRBD1. The CDR3 has 12 amino acids. Germline V CDR1 and CDR2: WNHNN, SYGVQD (reference sequence). The V and J ends lost 7 bases and 9 bases, in that order; junction bases with no gene match: 8. DNA of the CDR3: TGCGCCAGCAAGACAGGGACTCATCGCTACACCTTC. This codes for CASKTGTHRYTF.

As to this clonotype: The junction differs from germline at one of its ends, possibly a read error. This chain links TRBV11-2 with TRBJ2-7; 8 bases fit TRBD1. This CDR3 is 15 amino acids long. Germline CDR1 is SGHAT and CDR2 is FQNNGV. The CDR3 protein is CVSSLVQGAAYEQYF. The CDR3 DNA reads TGTGTCAGCAGCTTAGTCCAGGGGGCGGCCTACGAGCAGTACTTC.

This clonotype has only one observation. One end of the junction varies from germline; a read error may be responsible. This chain links TRBV7-9 with TRBJ2-7; a weak D match, TRBD1 (6 bases). The CDR3 loop spans 12 amino acids. CDR1 is SEHNR and CDR2 is FQNEAQ in the germline V gene (reference sequence). Here the CDR3 reads CGSSLGQRNADF. As DNA, the CDR3 is TGTGGCAGCAGCTTAGGACAGAGGAACGCAGACTTC.

CDR3 DNA: TGTGCCAGCAGTGAAGTCGCGAGACACCAGAACACTGAAGCTTTCTTT. This gives the protein CASSEVARHQNTEAFF. The chain links TRBV6-1 to TRBJ1-1; D gene unclear. This CDR3 is built from 16 residues. The germline gives CDR1 MNHNS, CDR2 SASEGT. V was cut by 1 base and J by 1 base, with 13 bases left in between.

As regards this clonotype: A much more abundant neighbour one base away suggests this may be a read error. This chain connects TRBV6-5 to TRBJ2-3; D not resolved. CDR1 MNHEY and CDR2 SVGAGI come from the germline V gene. V lost 6 bases, J lost 2 bases, and 9 bases lay in between. The CDR3 extends over 13 amino acids. The CDR3 bases are TGTGCCAGCAGCAAGGATTTCACAGATACGCAGTATTTT. Protein product: CASSKDFTDTQYF.

The chain has TRBV24-1 and TRBJ2-5; D remains unclear. Germline assignment: CDR1 KGHDR and CDR2 SFDVKD. The CDR3 contains 14 residues. Between the trimmed V and J ends, which lost 0 bases and 5 bases, there was a span of 9 bases. The CDR3 sequence: CATSDLQTVETQYF. The CDR3 DNA is TGTGCCACCAGTGATTTGCAAACAGTCGAGACCCAGTACTTC.

On this clonotype: At one of its ends the junction is not consistent with the germline gene, which may arise from a read error. The V call is TRBV10-3, the J call TRBJ2-3; no reliable D call. Looked up from germline, CDR1 is ENHRY and CDR2 is SYGVKD. The CDR3 contains 13 residues. Here the CDR3 DNA reads TGTTCCATCAGTGAGTTGTTCACAGATACGCAGTATTTT. This sequence encodes CSISELFTDTQYF.

Details on this clonotype: An end of the junction differs from the germline gene, which may be a read error. The chain links TRBV7-9 to TRBJ2-7, with D tentatively TRBD1 or TRBD2 (5 bases each). Germline CDR1 is SEHNR and CDR2 is FQNEAQ (reference sequence). This CDR3 is 16 amino acids long. The CDR3 spells CASSLALGRGSCEQYF. CDR3 bases: TGTGCCAGCAGCTTAGCGCTGGGGCGAGGGTCCTGCGAGCAGTACTTC.

This clonotype appeared a few times. The chain recombines TRBV11-1 with TRBJ2-5, with 7 bases matching TRBD2. V lost 3 bases to trimming and J lost 5 bases; unmatched junction nucleotides: 9. Germline CDR1 reads SGHAT; CDR2 reads FQDESV (reference sequence). The CDR3 loop spans 15 amino acids. CDR3: CASSFRLVGGETQYF. For the CDR3, the DNA is TGTGCCAGCAGCTTCCGACTAGTGGGGGGGGAGACCCAGTACTTC.

This clonotype was detected only a few times. The genes are TRBV5-6 and TRBJ1-1; 7 bases fit TRBD1. Per germline, CDR1 SGHDT and CDR2 YYEEEE. The CDR3 contains 15 residues. Losses at the gene ends were 4 bases for V and 5 bases for J; bases not matched to a gene: 11. The CDR3 nucleotides read TGTGCCAGCAGCACTTCCGGGACAGCGAGTACTGAAGCTTTCTTT. Translated: CASSTSGTASTEAFF. The full variable domain, its missing parts supplied by reference TRBV5-6 and TRBJ1-1, is DAGVTQSPTHLIKTRGQQVTLRCSPKSGHDTVSWYQQALGQGPQFIFQYYEEEERQRGNFPDRFSGHQFPNYSSELNVNALLLGDSALYLCASSTSGTASTEAFFGQGTRLTVV.

The V gene is TRBV11-1, the J gene TRBJ2-3, with D possibly matching TRBD1 (6 bases). Germline lookup yields CDR1 SGHAT and CDR2 FQDESV (reference sequence). The germline V and J ends were trimmed by 5 bases and 6 bases, with 12 bases remaining between them. CDR3 size: 13 residues. The CDR3 DNA reads TGTGCCAGCAGCCCGCAGGGGACGGATACGCAGTATTTT. It yields the protein CASSPQGTDTQYF.